These T cell receptor beta chains were read from a single sample in a study of T cell responses to AZD1222 COVID-19 vaccine. TCRdb's table, derived via immunoSEQ multiplex PCR, lists solely in-frame clones and lacks some. Of about 130,000 clones listed, more than 90% were seen once; the top ten hold around 1.1%. Sequences were derived from peripheral blood, sampled 28 days after the second AZD1222 dose. Every receptor here comes from an adult who received the AZD1222 COVID-19 vaccine. Both conserved end residues are part of each CDR3. Each record gives: clone size, J gene, D gene, V gene, CDR3 length, CDR3 DNA, CDR3 protein. The D gene is left open where the match is weak. Clone size, where shown, is once, few, many, or a class for clones that have expanded.

>NA|TRBJ1-1|NA|TRBV4-3|15
TGCGCCAGCAGCCAAGATGCGAGCGAAAGCATCCAAGCTTTCTTT
CASSQDASESIQAFF
>once|TRBJ2-1|NA|TRBV7-3|13
TGTGCCAGCAGCCTTCCGGGACAAGGGAAGAGGTTCTTC
CASSLPGQGKRFF
>NA|TRBJ1-1|NA|TRBV7-2|12
TGTGCCAGCAGCTTAGTCAGGGGTACGGCTTTCTTT
CASSLVRGTAFF
>NA|TRBJ1-1|NA|TRBV20-1|11
TGCAGTGCTAGCAGGGATGGTGAAGCTTTCTTT
CSASRDGEAFF
>NA|TRBJ2-5|TRBD2|TRBV5-1|13
TGCGCCAGCAGTGCGGGAGGTGGCGAGACCCAGTACTTC
CASSAGGGETQYF
>NA|TRBJ2-2|TRBD2|TRBV6-2/TRBV6-3|16
TGTGCCAGCAGTTACAAGGCTAGCGGGAGCGTCGGGGAGCTGTTTTTT
CASSYKASGSVGELFF
>NA|TRBJ2-1|NA|TRBV20-1|11
TGCAGTGCTAGAATCAACAATGAGCAGTTCTTC
CSARINNEQFF
>NA|TRBJ1-1|NA|TRBV18|14
TGTGCCAGCTCATTTAGGACACAGGACACTGAAGCTTTCTTT
CASSFRTQDTEAFF
>NA|TRBJ1-6|NA|TRBV4-3|15
TGCGCCAGCAGCCAAGGACAGGCCTACGGCTCACCCCTCCACTTT
CASSQGQAYGSPLHF
>NA|TRBJ2-5|TRBD1|TRBV28|13
TGTGCCAGCAGTCAGGGGGTCTGGGAGACCCAGTACTTC
CASSQGVWETQYF
>once|TRBJ2-5|NA|TRBV11-3|14
TGTGCCAGCAGCCTCGGCCCGATTTCGGGGACCCAGTACTTC
CASSLGPISGTQYF
>once|TRBJ1-1|NA|TRBV6-2/TRBV6-3|17
TGTGCCAGCAGTTACGCGGGGGTAGGATATCGTGTCGCTGAAGCTTTCTTT
CASSYAGVGYRVAEAFF
>NA|TRBJ1-5|NA|TRBV19|18
TGTGCCAGTAGTATACAAACAGGGCGGGGATATAGCAATCAGCCCCAGCATTTT
CASSIQTGRGYSNQPQHF
>NA|TRBJ1-5|TRBD1|TRBV27|15
TGTGCCAGCAGTTCAGGACAGGTCCAAAATCAGCCCCAGCATTTT
CASSSGQVQNQPQHF
>NA|TRBJ1-1|NA|TRBV15|14
TGTGCCACCAGCAGGGGCGGAAGTTACACTGAAGCTTTCTTT
CATSRGGSYTEAFF